Shown below are 30 T cell receptor beta chains from a single sample sequenced in a study of T cell changes during pregnancy in multiple sclerosis (dated by TCRdb to about 2019). Library preparation employed the immunoSEQ multiplex PCR assay. What TCRdb holds here is the immuneACCESS table cut down to in-frame rearrangements. Part of the clones is not present; checked against another copy, under half of the missing clones reflect an unresolved V gene, and the others are unexplained. The sample table records some 110,000 clones; 91% of these occur just once. The top ten clones comprise roughly 1.6% of the sample. The input for sequencing was peripheral blood, taken before pregnancy. These TCRs come from a female donor with multiple sclerosis, enrolled in a pregnancy study.

The V and J genes are TRBV23-1 and TRBJ2-7, with 8 bases aligning to TRBD1. TRBV23-1 is treated as an ORF (open reading frame) with a function not yet certain. CDR3 size: 15 residues. With V trimmed by 4 bases and J by 2 bases, 7 bases remained unmatched. In DNA form, the CDR3 reads TGCGCCAGCAGTCCTCCGGGACAGGCAACCTACGAGCAGTACTTC. It specifies CASSPPGQATYEQYF.

The V gene is TRBV5-6, the J gene TRBJ1-5; D is undetermined. Trimming stripped 3 bases from V and 3 bases from J, with 10 bases between. The V gene's germline CDR1 is SGHDT and CDR2 YYEEEE. The CDR3 extends over 14 amino acids. The CDR3 is CASSSRESNQPQHF. DNA of the CDR3: TGTGCCAGCAGCTCCCGGGAGTCCAATCAGCCCCAGCATTTT.

This clone has just one count. V and J are TRBV5-4 and TRBJ2-7; tentatively, D is TRBD1 (6 bases). Germline V gives CDR1 SGHNT, CDR2 YYREEE (reference sequence). V was trimmed by 4 bases and J by 8 bases, leaving 22 bases between them. There are 15 residues in the CDR3. The CDR3 DNA follows: TGTGCCAGCAGCCAACCAGGGGAATTTCAGGGGAAGCAGTACTTC. It yields the protein CASSQPGEFQGKQYF.

The chain combines TRBV5-6 with TRBJ2-3, with a tentative D call TRBD2 (5 bases). Germline V gene sequence: CDR1 SGHDT, CDR2 YYEEEE. V lost 0 bases and J lost 0, with 11 bases in between. CDR3 length: 16 amino acids. The CDR3 loop reads CASSLAWESSTDTQYF. CDR3 DNA sequence: TGTGCCAGCAGCTTGGCTTGGGAGAGTAGCACAGATACGCAGTATTTT.

This chain links TRBV6-6 with TRBJ1-2; 11 nucleotides agree with TRBD1. V shed 5 bases and J 8 bases; nucleotides not matched to a gene: 10. Germline loops: CDR1 MNHNY, CDR2 SVGAGI (reference sequence). This CDR3 contains 15 residues. The CDR3 region is CASSGSDRGLVGYTF. The CDR3 DNA sequence: TGTGCCAGCAGTGGGTCGGACAGGGGGCTGGTGGGCTACACCTTC.

The rearrangement joins TRBV4-3 to TRBJ1-1; 7 nucleotides line up with TRBD1. CDR1 and CDR2 (germline): LGHNA, YSLEER. The V and J ends lost 0 bases and 1 base, in that order; junction bases with no gene match: 8. The CDR3 consists of 17 residues. CDR3 amino acids: CASSQDYPTGTNTEAFF. CDR3 sequence (DNA): TGCGCCAGCAGCCAAGATTATCCGACAGGGACGAACACTGAAGCTTTCTTT.

This clone was counted a single time. The chain carries TRBV27 and TRBJ2-1; D perhaps matches TRBD2 (5 bases). V shed 7 bases and J shed 0 bases, with 13 bases lying between them. The CDR3 consists of 15 residues. The germline V gene encodes CDR1 MNHEY and CDR2 SMNVEV (reference sequence). DNA of the CDR3: TGTGCCAGCACCCGGGGTGGTCCCTCCTACAATGAGCAGTTCTTC. It yields the protein CASTRGGPSYNEQFF.

This chain joins TRBV5-8 and TRBJ2-7, with a possible D match to TRBD1 (6 bases). The germline V and J ends were trimmed by 5 bases and 0 bases, with 12 bases remaining between them. CDR3 length equals 14 residues. Germline V CDR1 and CDR2: SGHTS, YDEGEE. This CDR3 is CASRDGQSSYEQYF. The DNA for the CDR3 is TGTGCCAGCAGGGACGGACAGAGCTCCTACGAGCAGTACTTC.

Concerning this clone itself: Other DNA sequences in the sample encode the same CDR3. The chain uses TRBV4-2 and TRBJ2-1, with 10 positions matching TRBD2. Germline V CDR1 and CDR2: LGHNA, YNFKEQ. This CDR3 has 19 amino acids. V shed 3 bases and J 0 bases; nucleotides not matched to a gene: 11. This CDR3 is CASSHPLAGGTFSYNEQFF. The CDR3 DNA reads TGTGCCAGCAGCCACCCCTTAGCGGGAGGCACCTTCTCCTACAATGAGCAGTTCTTC.

The chain combines TRBV2 with TRBJ1-1, with D possibly TRBD1 on 5 matching bases. Germline V CDR1 and CDR2: SNHLY, FYNNEI. CDR3 length: 15 residues. Trimming removed 2 bases at V and 1 base at J, with 11 bases between. The CDR3: CASSELGARNTEAFF. The DNA of the CDR3 is TGTGCCAGCAGTGAACTAGGGGCGCGGAACACTGAAGCTTTCTTT.

V gene TRBV27 combines with J gene TRBJ2-2; 10 nucleotides match TRBD2. The germline V gene has CDR1 MNHEY and CDR2 SMNVEV (reference sequence). This CDR3 contains 16 residues. V was clipped by 5 bases and J by 4 bases; unmatched bases: 7. The DNA of the CDR3 is TGTGCCAGCAGTATACTAGCGGGGATGGGCACCGGGGAGCTGTTTTTT. Amino acid sequence: CASSILAGMGTGELFF.

The chain links TRBV6-5 to TRBJ1-1; TRBD1 is a possible D gene (5 bases). Germline CDR1 reads MNHEY; CDR2 reads SVGAGI. This CDR3 is built from 16 residues. Between the trimmed V and J ends, which lost 2 bases and 0 bases, there was a span of 13 bases. The CDR3 is CASSYHAGLLNTEAFF. CDR3 coding DNA: TGTGCCAGCAGTTACCACGCAGGGCTCCTGAACACTGAAGCTTTCTTT.

The chain combines TRBV11-3 with TRBJ1-1; D gene ambiguous. The CDR3 covers 14 residues. V was shortened by 1 base and J by 6 bases, with 12 bases between the two germline ends. CDR1 is SGHNT, CDR2 YENEEA, per germline. The CDR3 bases are TGTGCCAGCAGCTTAGGTCGCATGCGGTCTGAAGCTTTCTTT. It codes for CASSLGRMRSEAFF.

V gene TRBV6-1 combines with J gene TRBJ2-7; 9 bases map to TRBD2. J lost 6 bases, V lost 2 bases, and 8 bases had no gene match. Per germline, CDR1 MNHNS and CDR2 SASEGT. This CDR3 has 15 residues. CDR3 amino acids: CASSEKAGGLGEQYF. In DNA, the CDR3 is TGTGCCAGCAGTGAAAAGGCGGGAGGGCTCGGCGAGCAGTACTTC.

This clone occurred once. V is TRBV6-6 and J is TRBJ2-7, with 9 bases identical to TRBD1. V lost 6 bases to trimming and J lost 4 bases; unmatched junction nucleotides: 10. The CDR3 covers 15 residues. In germline, CDR1 is MNHNY, CDR2 SVGAGI (reference sequence). The CDR3 region has the DNA TGTGCCAGCAGCTTAACCGGGACAGGGACATACGAGCAGTACTTC. Translation gives CASSLTGTGTYEQYF.

The CDR3 loop reads CASRPTGYGYTF. The CDR3 DNA follows: TGTGCCAGCAGACCGACAGGCTATGGCTACACCTTC. V is TRBV28 and J is TRBJ1-2; D is possibly TRBD1 (6 bases). The CDR3 runs to 12 residues. With 6 bases removed from V and 4 bases from J, the gap between germline ends came to 9 bases. Germline CDR1 and CDR2: MDHEN and SYDVKM.

The rearrangement uses TRBV18 and TRBJ2-1; 11 bases fit TRBD1. V was pared by 4 bases and J by 10 bases, with 21 bases of the junction left unmatched. CDR3 length: 19 amino acids. The germline CDR1 and CDR2 sequences are KGHSH and LQKENI. Here the CDR3 reads CASSRGTGGASALTGEQFF. In nucleotides, the CDR3 is TGTGCCAGCTCACGCGGGACAGGGGGTGCGTCCGCCCTTACTGGGGAGCAGTTCTTC.

The chain is built from TRBV5-3 and TRBJ2-1; D call uncertain. TRBV5-3 is an open reading frame, and its role is uncertain. With 3 bases removed from V and 4 bases from J, the gap between germline ends came to 5 bases. The CDR3 has 12 residues. The CDR3 DNA follows: TGTGCCAGAAGCTCTATATACAATGAGCAGTTCTTC. This gives the protein CARSSIYNEQFF.

The V and J genes are TRBV4-3 and TRBJ2-3; 8 nucleotides agree with TRBD2. V dropped 2 bases and J dropped 3; count of bases not matched to a gene: 4. The V gene's germline CDR1 is LGHNA and CDR2 YSLEER. The CDR3 consists of 15 residues. CDR3 nucleotide sequence: TGCGCCAGCAGCCAAACTAGCGGAATTACAGATACGCAGTATTTT. Translated: CASSQTSGITDTQYF.

Regarding this clone: One junction end does not reproduce the germline sequence, and a read error may be involved. This chain connects TRBV15 to TRBJ2-7; TRBD2 aligns across 9 bases. Per germline, CDR1 LNHNV and CDR2 YYDKDF (reference sequence). This CDR3 has 16 amino acids. The CDR3 region is CATSTGREGHSSEQYF. The CDR3 nucleotides are TGTGCCACCAGCACCGGGCGGGAGGGCCATTCCTCCGAGCAGTACTTC.

This clone was found once. This chain uses TRBV5-1 with TRBJ2-1, with 8 bases fitting TRBD2. V trimming: 3 bases; J trimming: 7 bases; junction bases outside the gene matches: 12. This CDR3 is 16 amino acids long. The germline gives CDR1 SGHRS, CDR2 YFSETQ. CDR3 residues: CASSSISGRGSNEQFF. The CDR3 DNA follows: TGCGCCAGCAGCTCAATAAGCGGGAGAGGTAGTAATGAGCAGTTCTTC.

The chain combines TRBV7-3 with TRBJ2-3, with 8 bases aligning to TRBD1. The CDR3 is made up of 12 amino acids. Germline CDR1 SGHTA, CDR2 FQGTGA. V was pared by 6 bases and J by 10 bases, with 6 bases of the junction left unmatched. In DNA, the CDR3 is TGTGCCAGCAGTATGACAGGGGATGCGCAGTATTTT. This sequence encodes CASSMTGDAQYF.

The chain links TRBV30 to TRBJ2-1; TRBD2 matches 7 bases. The V gene's germline CDR1 is GTSNPN and CDR2 SVGIG (reference sequence). This CDR3 has 15 residues. The trim removed 0 bases at V and 1 base at J, leaving 3 bases unmatched. The CDR3 coding sequence is TGTGCCTGGAGTGTTGCGGGAGTATCCTACAATGAGCAGTTCTTC. Protein sequence: CAWSVAGVSYNEQFF.

V gene TRBV27 combines with J gene TRBJ1-2; 7 positions agree with TRBD1. The CDR3 runs 14 residues. The germline gives CDR1 MNHEY, CDR2 SMNVEV (reference sequence). V was pared by 5 bases and J by 3 bases, with 6 bases of the junction left unmatched. Here the CDR3 reads CASSNDREDYGYTF. CDR3 in DNA: TGTGCCAGCAGTAACGACAGGGAGGACTATGGCTACACCTTC.

The chain uses TRBV28 and TRBJ2-4; 8 nucleotides align to TRBD2. This CDR3 spans 16 amino acids. Unmatched junction bases numbered 11, after V lost 3 bases and J lost 7 bases. The germline V gene has CDR1 MDHEN and CDR2 SYDVKM. CDR3 sequence (DNA): TGTGCCAGCAGTTTCTACCAGGGACTAGGTTCGAACATTCAGTACTTC. Translation gives CASSFYQGLGSNIQYF.

This clone appeared once. This chain links TRBV5-1 with TRBJ2-5, with TRBD1 as a possible D gene (5 bases). The DNA end favors TRBJ2-7, so the J call may be wrong. Germline CDR1 and CDR2: SGHRS and YFSETQ. The CDR3 covers 14 residues. The CDR3: CASSFGASVNEQYF. DNA for the CDR3: TGCGCCAGCAGCTTTGGGGCTTCCGTGAACGAGCAGTACTTC.

The chain has TRBV19 and TRBJ1-2; D uncertain. V dropped 5 bases and J dropped 0 bases, with 13 bases sitting between them. Germline CDR1 LNHDA, CDR2 SQIVND (reference sequence). The CDR3 spans 15 residues. The CDR3 DNA is TGTGCCAGTAGTCGTTTGCGGGATTCTAACTATGGCTACACCTTC. It translates to CASSRLRDSNYGYTF.

The chain carries TRBV4-2 and TRBJ2-2, with TRBD2 matching over 9 bases. Losses at the gene ends were 6 bases for V and 7 bases for J; bases not matched to a gene: 15. This CDR3 contains 17 residues. CDR1 LGHNA and CDR2 YNFKEQ come from the germline V gene. The CDR3 bases are TGTGCCAGCAGTCGACAATCAGCTAGCGGGACAGACGGGGAGCTGTTTTTT. Translation gives CASSRQSASGTDGELFF.

The V and J genes are TRBV27 and TRBJ2-1; TRBD2 matches at 13 bases. Germline-derived CDR1 and CDR2 are MNHEY and SMNVEV (reference sequence). The CDR3 covers 14 residues. J was trimmed by 9 bases and V by 6 bases; bases with no gene match: 5. Here the CDR3 DNA reads TGTGCCAGCAGGGGGACTAGCGGGAATGGTGAGCAGTTCTTC. Translated: CASRGTSGNGEQFF.

The CDR3 loop is CASSLRGYQPQHF. In DNA form, the CDR3 reads TGTGCCAGCAGTTTACGGGGGTATCAGCCCCAGCATTTT. The chain has TRBV28 and TRBJ1-5, with a possible D match to TRBD1 (5 bases). V was cut by 2 bases and J by 5 bases, with 7 bases left in between. In germline, CDR1 is MDHEN, CDR2 SYDVKM. This CDR3 is 13 amino acids long.